The 5 T cell receptor beta chains below all came from one sample that was sequenced in a study of metastatic and nonmetastatic thyroid tumors. Nobody among the patients had been given any treatment before thyroid surgery. TCRdb used MiXCR to call clones anew from the PCR reads. Altogether about 48,000 clones are present, around 20% being singletons, with the ten largest covering approximately 3.8%. Sequenced material: blood. The receptor set was obtained from a male donor with papillary thyroid cancer or a benign thyroid nodule (not recorded which). Some clones in this sample may be carry-over from other donors' samples.

Ten or more counts support this clone. The chain has TRBV29-1 and TRBJ2-3; D might be TRBD1 (5 bases). The germline V and J ends were trimmed by 8 bases and 0 bases, with 15 bases remaining between them. The CDR3 is 14 residues long. Germline V lookup: CDR1 SQVTM, CDR2 ANQGSEA. For the CDR3, the DNA is TGCAGCACATTTTGGGGCTCTAGCACAGATACGCAGTATTTT. Its protein is CSTFWGSSTDTQYF.

This rearrangement joins TRBV20-1 to TRBJ1-5, with a tentative D call TRBD1 (5 bases). CDR1 is DFQATT and CDR2 is SNEGSKA in the germline V gene (reference sequence). This CDR3 contains 18 residues. V lost 0 bases and J 9 bases, leaving 27 bases between the germline ends. The CDR3: CSARDDRTGGPLVSPQHF. The CDR3 DNA sequence: TGCAGTGCTAGAGACGACCGGACGGGGGGTCCCTTGGTGTCGCCCCAGCATTTT.

This rearrangement joins TRBV7-9 to TRBJ2-1; no definite D call. CDR1 and CDR2 from the germline V gene are SEHNR and FQNEAQ (reference sequence). This CDR3 region has 14 residues. V was pared by 4 bases and J by 5 bases, with 12 bases between. The CDR3 DNA reads as TGTGCCAGCAGCTCCGATTTGGGCCACAATGAGCAGTTCTTC. Residues: CASSSDLGHNEQFF.

This rearrangement joins TRBV18 to TRBJ1-2, with D possibly being TRBD1 (5 bases). Germline V gene lookup returns CDR1 KGHSH and CDR2 LQKENI. With 4 bases removed from V and 6 bases from J, the gap between germline ends came to 15 bases. The CDR3 is made up of 14 amino acids. The CDR3 DNA reads TGTGCCAGCTCACAATCTCGGGACGCAGATGGCTACACCTTC. Translating it yields CASSQSRDADGYTF.

The J gene is TRBJ1-5, the V gene TRBV28; maybe TRBD1 (6 bases). V was pared by 6 bases and J by 5 bases, with 14 bases between. The V gene's germline CDR1 is MDHEN and CDR2 SYDVKM. The CDR3 length is 14 residues. The CDR3 bases are TGTGCCAGCAGATCTATTACAGGGTATCAGCCCCAGCATTTT. Protein sequence: CASRSITGYQPQHF.